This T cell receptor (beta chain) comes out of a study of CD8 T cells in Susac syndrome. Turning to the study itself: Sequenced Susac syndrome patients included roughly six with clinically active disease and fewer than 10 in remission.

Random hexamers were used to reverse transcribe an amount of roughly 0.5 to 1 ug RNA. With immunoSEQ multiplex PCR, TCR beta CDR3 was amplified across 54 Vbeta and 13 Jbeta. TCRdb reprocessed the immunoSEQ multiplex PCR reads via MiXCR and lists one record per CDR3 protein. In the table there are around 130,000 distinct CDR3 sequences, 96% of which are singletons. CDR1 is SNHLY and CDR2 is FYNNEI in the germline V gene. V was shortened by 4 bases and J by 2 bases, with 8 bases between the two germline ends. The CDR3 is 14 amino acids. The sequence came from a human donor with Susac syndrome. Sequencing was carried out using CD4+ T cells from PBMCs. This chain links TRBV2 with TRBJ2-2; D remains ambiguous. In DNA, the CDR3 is TGTGCCAGCAGTGGAGCAAGAAACACCGGGGAGCTGTTTTTT. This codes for CASSGARNTGELFF.